This record looks at one TCR beta chain sequence and its context. Original data processing: Researchers report that nucleated cell counts were estimated from reference gene primer amplification. Sequencing was performed with immunoSEQ multiplex PCR; in TCRdb, only in-frame clones are kept and a portion is missing. V and J calls and clone size are those listed in that table; D and trimming were worked out from the DNA. The sample includes fewer than 350,000 clones, almost 90% of them seen just once. This entry belongs to a study of blood T cell repertoires in COVID-19. Overall study: Some COVID-19 samples were acute and others convalescent; all came from the United States, Italy and Spain.

Within 2 weeks before study entry, exposed participants met a COVID-19 case. CDR3 length: 15 amino acids. V lost 5 bases, J lost 0 bases, and 12 bases lay in between. Germline V gene sequence: CDR1 MNHEY, CDR2 SMNVEV (reference sequence). This clonotype was obtained from a woman aged 30 to 39 who had been exposed to COVID-19. The chain recombines TRBV27 with TRBJ2-3; D perhaps matches TRBD2 (6 bases). Material for sequencing was PBMCs or T cells enriched from blood (not recorded which). For the CDR3, the DNA is TGTGCCAGCAGTAATATAGCGGCTAGCACAGATACGCAGTATTTT. Protein product: CASSNIAASTDTQYF.